The T cell receptor beta chain under discussion was sequenced for a study of beta chain features in type 1 diabetes. Background on the study: On cell yields, gender and age, patients and healthy donors were similar. Examination spanned about 99 million sorted cells from all samples. Notes on the study in general: There was a moderate but significant shortening of TCRB CDR3s in all four CD4+ subsets of Type 1 diabetes patients.

Isolation of CD4+ naive, central memory, regulatory and stem cell-like memory cells was achieved by sorting via CD45RO/CCR7/CD25/CD127/CD95/CD27. TCRB transcripts that were expressed got sequenced, as all of the isolated RNA had been reverse transcribed. Clones were sequenced by immunoSEQ multiplex PCR, and TCRdb holds only the in-frame ones, with some missing. The repertoire includes around 140,000 clones, about 10% of them detected once, and 1.3% sits in the top ten. This clone appeared a few times. As yet, its antigen is unknown. Sequencing was carried out using naive CD4+ T cells from blood. This TCR was sampled from a man in his late teens or twenties in good health.

The CDR3 protein is CASSLPTSGRGTDTQYF. The CDR3 nucleotides are TGTGCCAGCAGCTTACCGACTAGCGGGAGAGGCACAGATACGCAGTATTTT. The chain recombines TRBV7-9 with TRBJ2-3, with 12 nucleotides matching TRBD2. This CDR3 contains 17 residues. Germline V gene lookup returns CDR1 SEHNR and CDR2 FQNEAQ (reference sequence). With V trimmed by 2 bases and J by 1 base, 4 bases remained unmatched.